This TCR beta chain is from a study of shared clonotypes between healthy human individuals. As for the study in general: Each donor's CD4 naive and CD4 memory cells filled three plates apiece, CD8 naive two, and CD8 memory one. The study, taken as a whole, reports: It was observed that 5% to 6% of naive CD4 clonotypes were shared across several donors.

As to this clone: The antigen is undetermined.

The germline CDR1 and CDR2 sequences are SGDLS and YYNGEE. Deletions cut 3 bases from V and 2 bases from J, with 17 bases between. The CDR3 spans 16 residues. The data were produced by immunoSEQ multiplex PCR, yet TCRdb's version contains in-frame clones alone and is incomplete. The table records approximately 2.1 million clones, approximately 95% of them present only once. Material: naive CD4+ T cells from PBMCs. As to subset: CD45RA+ positively selected. The receptor comes from a man younger than 30 in good health. Some clones in this sample may be carry-over from other donors' samples. V and J are TRBV9 and TRBJ1-1, with D perhaps matching TRBD1 (6 bases). This CDR3 is CASSALGGRRNTEAFF. The DNA for the CDR3 is TGTGCCAGCAGCGCCCTGGGGGGCAGGAGAAACACTGAAGCTTTCTTT.